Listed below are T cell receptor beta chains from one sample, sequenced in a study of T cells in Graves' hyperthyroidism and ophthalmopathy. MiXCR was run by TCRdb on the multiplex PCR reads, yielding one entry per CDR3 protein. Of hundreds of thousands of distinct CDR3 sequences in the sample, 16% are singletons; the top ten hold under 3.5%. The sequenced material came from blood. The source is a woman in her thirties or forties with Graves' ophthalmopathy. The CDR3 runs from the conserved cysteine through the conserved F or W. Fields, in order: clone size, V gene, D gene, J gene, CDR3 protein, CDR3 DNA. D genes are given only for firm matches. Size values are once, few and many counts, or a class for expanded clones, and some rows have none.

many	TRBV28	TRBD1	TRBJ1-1	CASSLRQGGDTEAFF	TGTGCCAGCAGTTTGCGACAGGGTGGGGACACTGAAGCTTTCTTT
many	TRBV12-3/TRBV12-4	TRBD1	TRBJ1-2	CASSPTGPINYGYTF	TGTGCCAGCAGTCCGACAGGGCCAATTAACTATGGCTACACCTTC
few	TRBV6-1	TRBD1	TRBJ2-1	CASSERAGGMISYNEQFF	TGTGCCAGCAGTGAAAGGGCAGGGGGTATGATTTCCTACAATGAGCAGTTCTTC
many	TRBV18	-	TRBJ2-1	CASSPPSVSEQFF	TGTGCCAGCTCACCACCTAGCGTCAGTGAGCAGTTCTTC
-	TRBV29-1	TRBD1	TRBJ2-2	CSVVQGLDLGELFF	TGCAGCGTGGTACAGGGGCTAGATCTCGGGGAGCTGTTTTTT
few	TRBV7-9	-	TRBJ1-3	CASSPRGGVSGNTIYF	TGTGCCAGCAGCCCTCGAGGAGGCGTCTCTGGAAACACCATATATTTT
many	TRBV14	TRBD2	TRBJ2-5	CASSRRLAGGPGETQYF	TGTGCCAGCAGCCGAAGACTAGCGGGAGGGCCCGGGGAGACCCAGTACTTC
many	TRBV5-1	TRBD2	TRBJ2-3	CASSSGLDPDTQYF	TGCGCCAGCAGCTCGGGACTAGACCCAGATACGCAGTATTTT
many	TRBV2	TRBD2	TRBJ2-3	CASMPSGSNTQYF	TGTGCCAGCATGCCTAGCGGGAGTAATACGCAGTATTTT
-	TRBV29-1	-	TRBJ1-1	CSVKTGWDTEAFF	TGCAGCGTGAAGACAGGCTGGGACACTGAAGCTTTCTTT
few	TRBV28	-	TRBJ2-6	CASSRNWVVGSGANVLTF	TGTGCCAGCAGTCGCAATTGGGTGGTGGGGTCTGGGGCCAACGTCCTGACTTTC
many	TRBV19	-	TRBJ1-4	CASSIGQNLRSGEKLFF	TGTGCCAGTAGTATAGGACAAAACCTACGTTCGGGTGAAAAACTGTTTTTT
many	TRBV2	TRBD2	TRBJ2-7	CASSGLAGGPYEQYF	TGTGCCAGCAGTGGACTAGCGGGAGGGCCTTACGAGCAGTACTTC
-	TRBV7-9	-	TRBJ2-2	CASSLNSGVYTGELFF	TGTGCCAGCAGCTTAAATTCCGGGGTCTACACCGGGGAGCTGTTTTTT
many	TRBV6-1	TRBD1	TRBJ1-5	CASSSLQGADQPQHF	TGTGCCAGCAGCTCTCTTCAGGGGGCTGATCAGCCCCAGCATTTT
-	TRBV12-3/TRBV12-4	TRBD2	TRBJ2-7	CASRLAGVYEQYF	TGTGCCAGCAGGCTAGCGGGAGTGTACGAGCAGTACTTC
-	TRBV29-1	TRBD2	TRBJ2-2	CSVAGHTGELFF	TGCAGCGTAGCGGGGCACACCGGGGAGCTGTTTTTT
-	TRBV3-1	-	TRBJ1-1	CASRGAGSSEAFF	TGTGCCAGCAGGGGAGCCGGAAGTTCTGAAGCTTTCTTT
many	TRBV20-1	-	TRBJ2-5	CSAIGGETQYF	TGCAGTGCTATCGGGGGAGAGACCCAGTACTTC
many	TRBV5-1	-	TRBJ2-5	CASSLGTVETQYF	TGCGCCAGCAGCCTGGGGACCGTGGAGACCCAGTACTTC
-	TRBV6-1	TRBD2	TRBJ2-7	CASTSGRSSEQYF	TGTGCCAGCACTAGCGGGAGATCGAGCGAGCAGTACTTC
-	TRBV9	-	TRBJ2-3	CASSVVGSWGDTQYF	TGTGCCAGCAGCGTAGTCGGGAGCTGGGGAGATACGCAGTATTTT
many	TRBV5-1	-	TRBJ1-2	CASSLNAGMNGYTF	TGCGCCAGCAGCTTGAATGCAGGGATGAACGGCTACACCTTC
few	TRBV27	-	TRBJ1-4	CASSLSGVSNEKLFF	TGTGCCAGCAGTCTCTCAGGGGTGTCCAATGAAAAACTGTTTTTT
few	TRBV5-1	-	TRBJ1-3	CASSPGRTSGNTIYF	TGCGCCAGCAGTCCCGGACGGACCTCTGGAAACACCATATATTTT
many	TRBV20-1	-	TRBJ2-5	CSARSGGASETQYF	TGCAGTGCTAGAAGCGGAGGAGCCTCCGAGACCCAGTACTTC
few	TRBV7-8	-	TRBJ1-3	CASSLHRTGNTIYF	TGTGCCAGCAGCTTGCACAGAACTGGAAACACCATATATTTT
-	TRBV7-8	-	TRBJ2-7	CANSLGRSYEQYF	TGTGCCAACAGCTTAGGGCGGTCCTACGAGCAGTACTTC
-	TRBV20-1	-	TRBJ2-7	CSASPQRDEQYF	TGCAGTGCTAGCCCCCAGAGAGACGAGCAGTACTTC
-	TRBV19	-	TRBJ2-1	CASSNQWGIGNEQFF	TGTGCCAGTAGTAACCAATGGGGCATCGGCAATGAGCAGTTCTTC
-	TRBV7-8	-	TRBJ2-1	CASSFRLTQFF	TGTGCCAGCAGCTTCAGACTAACCCAGTTCTTC
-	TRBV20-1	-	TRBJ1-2	CSARVKVQVRTHHGYTF	TGCAGTGCTAGAGTAAAAGTCCAGGTGCGGACCCATCATGGCTACACCTTC
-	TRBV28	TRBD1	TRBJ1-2	CASSEQGRQGLYGYTF	TGTGCCAGCAGTGAACAAGGCCGACAGGGCCTCTATGGCTACACCTTC
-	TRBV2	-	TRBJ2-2	CASSKDTTGELFF	TGTGCCAGCAGCAAGGACACCACCGGGGAGCTGTTTTTT
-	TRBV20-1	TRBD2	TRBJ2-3	CSARFTSGGASDTQYF	TGCAGTGCTAGATTCACTAGCGGGGGGGCCTCAGATACGCAGTATTTT
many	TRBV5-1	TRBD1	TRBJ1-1	CASSPGTGKRTEAFF	TGCGCCAGCAGCCCAGGGACAGGGAAGAGGACTGAAGCTTTCTTT
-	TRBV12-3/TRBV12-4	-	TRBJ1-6	CASSLLGEGSPLHF	TGTGCCAGCAGTTTACTGGGGGAAGGTTCACCCCTCCACTTT
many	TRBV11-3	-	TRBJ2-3	CASSLTAPDTQYF	TGTGCCAGCAGCTTAACTGCACCAGATACGCAGTATTTT
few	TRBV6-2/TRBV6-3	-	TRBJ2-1	CASSRPVVYNEQFF	TGTGCCAGCAGTCGGCCGGTTGTGTACAATGAGCAGTTCTTC
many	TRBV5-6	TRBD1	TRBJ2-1	CASSLRGPGNEQFF	TGTGCCAGCAGCTTGAGGGGGCCGGGAAATGAGCAGTTCTTC
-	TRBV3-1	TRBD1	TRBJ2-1	CASSQEFSGTGLLQFF	TGTGCCAGCAGCCAGGAATTTTCCGGGACAGGGCTTTTGCAGTTCTTC
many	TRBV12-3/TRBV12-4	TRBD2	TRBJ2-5	CASSLGLAATGGETQYF	TGTGCCAGCAGCTTAGGACTAGCGGCCACCGGGGGAGAGACCCAGTACTTC
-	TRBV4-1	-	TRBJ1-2	CASSRQSNYGYTF	TGCGCCAGCAGCCGACAGTCTAACTATGGCTACACCTTC
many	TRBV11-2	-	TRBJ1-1	CASSLAGALNTEAFF	TGTGCCAGCAGCTTAGCCGGGGCGCTGAACACTGAAGCTTTCTTT
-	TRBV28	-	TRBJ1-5	CASSPAPQGFQHF	TGTGCCAGCAGTCCAGCCCCTCAGGGGTTCCAGCATTTT
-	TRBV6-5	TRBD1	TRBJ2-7	CASSCGTGRGRSYEQYF	TGTGCCAGCAGTTGTGGGACAGGGCGAGGGCGCTCCTACGAGCAGTACTTC
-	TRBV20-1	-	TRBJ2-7	CSALPRPPESYEQYF	TGCAGTGCCCTCCCCCGGCCCCCCGAGAGCTACGAGCAGTACTTC
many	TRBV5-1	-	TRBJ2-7	CASSSDTTYEQYF	TGCGCCAGCAGCTCCGACACTACCTACGAGCAGTACTTC
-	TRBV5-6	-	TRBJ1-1	CASSFRRANTEAFF	TGTGCCAGCAGCTTTAGGAGGGCGAACACTGAAGCTTTCTTT
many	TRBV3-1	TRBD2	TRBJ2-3	CASSRTLAGGGTDTQYF	TGTGCCAGCAGCCGTACACTAGCGGGAGGGGGCACAGATACGCAGTATTTT